These 22 T cell receptor beta chains came from one sample sequenced in a study of graft-versus-host responses after intestinal transplantation. Antigens for these TCRs are unknown. The method was immunoSEQ multiplex PCR; TCRdb's version includes in-frame clones alone and lacks a portion of them. The repertoire consists of 130,000 or so clones, with around nine tenths occurring once and the leading ten covering approximately 0.2%. The starting material was unstimulated CD4+ T cells sorted from spleen or lymph node cells, obtained before intestinal transplant. These receptors were collected from a human donor who received an intestinal transplant.

The gene calls are TRBV7-6 and TRBJ2-1; either TRBD1 or TRBD2 may supply D (5 bases each). CDR3 length: 16 amino acids. Germline V gene data show CDR1 as SGHVS and CDR2 as FNYEAQ. Trimming pared 3 bases from V and 2 bases from J, leaving 14 bases between. In nucleotides, the CDR3 is TGTGCCAGCAGCTTTGGGACCTCCCCCACCTACAATGAGCAGTTCTTC. The encoded protein is CASSFGTSPTYNEQFF.

CDR3 bases: TGTGCCAGCAGTTTAGTCGCGGCAGGTATTGTGCAAGAGACCCAGTACTTC. Translation: CASSLVAAGIVQETQYF. The chain has TRBV28 and TRBJ2-5; D gene unclear. Trimming left V 2 bases short and J 2 bases short, with 18 bases between. The CDR3 is made up of 17 amino acids. CDR1 is MDHEN and CDR2 is SYDVKM in the germline V gene.

The chain is built from TRBV19 and TRBJ1-5; maybe TRBD1 (6 bases). The CDR3 is made up of 15 amino acids. From germline, CDR1 is LNHDA and CDR2 SQIVND (reference sequence). V lost 8 bases and J lost 1, with 15 bases in between. CDR3 in DNA: TGTGCCAGTTGGGCAGGGGACATGAGCAATCAGCCCCAGCATTTT. This codes for CASWAGDMSNQPQHF.

V is TRBV30 and J is TRBJ1-4; D not certain. Germline V lookup: CDR1 GTSNPN, CDR2 SVGIG (reference sequence). With 3 bases removed from V and 3 bases from J, the gap between germline ends came to 11 bases. There are 14 residues in the CDR3. The CDR3 DNA is TGTGCCTGGAGGGCCGACCTAGCTAATGAAAAACTGTTTTTT. Protein product: CAWRADLANEKLFF.

V usage is TRBV30 and J usage is TRBJ2-5; TRBD1 is a possible D gene (5 bases). Trimming cost V 4 bases and J 2 bases, with 17 bases left between them. CDR3 length: 15 residues. CDR1 is GTSNPN, CDR2 SVGIG, per germline (reference sequence). CDR3 sequence reads: CAWKLQGTIQETQYF. In nucleotides, the CDR3 is TGTGCCTGGAAACTTCAGGGTACGATACAAGAGACCCAGTACTTC.

In DNA, the CDR3 is TGTGCCAGCAGCGTTTCTGATATAGGGGGCAGCAGAAATGAGCAGTTCTTC. Translating it yields CASSVSDIGGSRNEQFF. The V gene is TRBV9, the J gene TRBJ2-1; 7 bases agree with TRBD1. V was pared by 2 bases and J by 7 bases, with 15 bases of the junction left unmatched. CDR1 is SGDLS and CDR2 is YYNGEE in the germline V gene. The CDR3 has 17 residues.

Written as DNA, the CDR3 is TGTGCCAGCAGCTCCCCAGCGGGAGGGTGGGATGAGCAGTTCTTC. This gives the protein CASSSPAGGWDEQFF. The chain employs TRBV5-4 and TRBJ2-1; 10 bases align to TRBD2. The germline V gene encodes CDR1 SGHNT and CDR2 YYREEE (reference sequence). Losses at the gene ends were 3 bases for V and 8 bases for J; bases not matched to a gene: 8. The CDR3 loop spans 15 amino acids.

The J gene is TRBJ1-5, the V gene TRBV7-2; D call uncertain. Germline lookup yields CDR1 SGHTA and CDR2 FQGNSA. Trimming removed 1 base from V and 3 bases from J, with 10 bases in between. This CDR3 is 15 amino acids long. CDR3 amino acids: CASSLEYGFNQPQHF. CDR3 coding DNA: TGTGCCAGCAGCTTAGAGTACGGATTCAATCAGCCCCAGCATTTT.

The chain joins TRBV5-6 to TRBJ2-1, with 8 bases fitting TRBD2. CDR1 and CDR2 (germline): SGHDT, YYEEEE. The J segment lost 7 bases and the V segment lost 3 bases, leaving 12 bases of the junction unmatched. The CDR3 runs to 16 residues. CDR3 sequence reads: CASSWEPGGPSNEQFF. CDR3 in DNA: TGTGCCAGCAGCTGGGAACCGGGAGGGCCATCAAATGAGCAGTTCTTC.

A word on this clone: At one boundary the junction diverges from the germline segment, which might be a read error. This chain joins TRBV9 and TRBJ1-5; 9 bases are shared with TRBD1. This CDR3 spans 14 amino acids. Germline V gene sequence: CDR1 SGDLS, CDR2 YYNGEE. As DNA, the CDR3 is TGTGCCAGCAGCCAGACAGGGGGTAATCGGCCCCAGCATTTT. As protein: CASSQTGGNRPQHF.

The chain employs TRBV30 and TRBJ2-1, with D possibly matching TRBD2 (5 bases). The germline gives CDR1 GTSNPN, CDR2 SVGIG (reference sequence). Deletions cut 8 bases from V and 3 bases from J, with 11 bases between. This CDR3 contains 12 residues. The CDR3, as DNA: TGTGCCAGTAGCGCCCGCTACAATGAGCAGTTCTTC. This sequence encodes CASSARYNEQFF.

The chain recombines TRBV10-1 with TRBJ2-5, with D hard to call. Looked up from germline, CDR1 is WNHNN and CDR2 is SYGVQD (reference sequence). The CDR3 has 14 amino acids. Trimming shortened V by 2 bases and J by 2 bases, and 9 bases separated the two germline ends. The CDR3 region has the DNA TGCGCCAGCAGTGAGAGGATCGAACAAGAGACCCAGTACTTC. Amino acid sequence: CASSERIEQETQYF.

The genes are TRBV10-3 and TRBJ2-1; 12 positions match TRBD2. Germline CDR1 and CDR2: ENHRY and SYGVKD. The CDR3 contains 16 residues. V trimming: 7 bases; J trimming: 4 bases; junction bases outside the gene matches: 8. CDR3 in amino acids: CAIIRTSGDGYNEQFF. The CDR3, as DNA: TGTGCCATCATCAGGACTAGCGGGGACGGGTACAATGAGCAGTTCTTC.

The J gene is TRBJ1-6, the V gene TRBV19, with D uncertain. The CDR3 contains 16 residues. V shed 5 bases and J shed 0 bases, with 11 bases lying between them. CDR1 LNHDA and CDR2 SQIVND come from the germline V gene (reference sequence). The DNA of the CDR3 is TGTGCCAGTAGTCCCCGACGGGGCTCCTATAATTCACCCCTCCACTTT. The encoded protein is CASSPRRGSYNSPLHF. Using reference TRBV19 and TRBJ1-6 for the parts outside the CDR3, the full variable domain is DGGITQSPKYLFRKEGQNVTLSCEQNLNHDAMYWYRQDPGQGLRLIYYSQIVNDFQKGDIAEGYSVSREKKESFPLTVTSAQKNPTAFYLCASSPRRGSYNSPLHFGNGTRLTVT.

The V gene is TRBV5-4, the J gene TRBJ2-7, with 10 bases identical to TRBD1. The CDR3 is made up of 15 amino acids. Germline V gene lookup returns CDR1 SGHNT and CDR2 YYREEE (reference sequence). J lost 2 bases, V lost 0 bases, and 2 bases had no gene match. As DNA, the CDR3 is TGTGCCAGCAGCTTGGGTGGGACAGGGGCCTACGAGCAGTACTTC. It translates to CASSLGGTGAYEQYF. Based on the CDR3 plus reference TRBV5-4 and TRBJ2-7, the full variable domain is ETGVTQSPTHLIKTRGQQVTLRCSSQSGHNTVSWYQQALGQGPQFIFQYYREEENGRGNFPPRFSGLQFPNYSSELNVNALELDDSALYLCASSLGGTGAYEQYFGPGTRLTVT.

Here the CDR3 reads CASRRRTDTQYF. CDR3 DNA: TGTGCCAGCAGACGACGCACAGATACGCAGTATTTT. The V gene is TRBV7-9, the J gene TRBJ2-3; D ambiguous. The germline CDR1 and CDR2 sequences are SEHNR and FQNEAQ (reference sequence). The V end lost 6 bases, the J end lost 1 base, and 5 bases lay between the germline ends. The CDR3 is 12 residues long.

This clone was counted once. The rearrangement uses TRBV5-5 and TRBJ2-5, with D perhaps TRBD1 (6 bases). The DNA end is a closer match to TRBJ2-7, so the J assignment may be wrong. The CDR3 is 14 residues long. Per germline, CDR1 SGHKS and CDR2 YYEKEE (reference sequence). The CDR3 sequence: CASSLDRAPYEQYF. The CDR3 DNA follows: TGTGCCAGCAGCTTGGACAGGGCTCCCTACGAGCAGTACTTC.

The chain employs TRBV6-5 and TRBJ2-7, with 7 bases aligning to TRBD1. The CDR3 runs to 13 residues. V dropped 7 bases and J dropped 2; count of bases not matched to a gene: 5. Germline values: CDR1 MNHEY, CDR2 SVGAGI. For the CDR3, the DNA is TGTGCCAGCACGGACAGGCCACCCTACGAGCAGTACTTC. Residues: CASTDRPPYEQYF.

This rearrangement joins TRBV2 to TRBJ1-4; no definite D call. This CDR3 contains 14 residues. The germline gives CDR1 SNHLY, CDR2 FYNNEI. Trimming pared 3 bases from V and 9 bases from J, leaving 14 bases between. The CDR3 sequence is CASSELPAVKKLFF. The CDR3 DNA follows: TGTGCCAGCAGTGAGCTTCCCGCCGTGAAAAAACTGTTTTTT.

This CDR3 reads CASSQTVSLYYGYTF. DNA of the CDR3: TGTGCCAGCAGCCAGACAGTTTCCCTTTACTATGGCTACACCTTC. V is TRBV7-2 and J is TRBJ1-2, with a weak D call TRBD1 (5 bases). This CDR3 spans 15 amino acids. Germline CDR1 is SGHTA and CDR2 is FQGNSA. V lost 5 bases and J lost 3, with 16 bases in between.

The V call is TRBV7-2, the J call TRBJ2-7, with 7 bases aligning to TRBD2. The ends lost 2 bases at V and 2 bases at J; junction bases unmatched: 9. The CDR3 sequence is 16 residues long. Germline loops: CDR1 SGHTA, CDR2 FQGNSA. CDR3 residues: CASSLSGGSGAYEQYF. In DNA, the CDR3 is TGTGCCAGCAGCTTAAGTGGCGGGAGTGGGGCCTACGAGCAGTACTTC. The complete variable domain, with remaining parts taken from reference TRBV7-2 and TRBJ2-7, reads GAGVSQSPSNKVTEKGKDVELRCDPISGHTALYWYRQSLGQGLEFLIYFQGNSAPDKSGLPSDRFSAERTGGSVSTLTIQRTQQEDSAVYLCASSLSGGSGAYEQYFGPGTRLTVT.

This chain links TRBV5-1 with TRBJ2-7; a weak D match, TRBD1 (5 bases). Germline V gene lookup returns CDR1 SGHRS and CDR2 YFSETQ. This CDR3 region has 14 residues. V was trimmed by 3 bases and J by 0 bases, leaving 10 bases between them. The CDR3 region is CASSSQVSSYEQYF. DNA for the CDR3: TGCGCCAGCAGCTCACAGGTCAGCTCCTACGAGCAGTACTTC.